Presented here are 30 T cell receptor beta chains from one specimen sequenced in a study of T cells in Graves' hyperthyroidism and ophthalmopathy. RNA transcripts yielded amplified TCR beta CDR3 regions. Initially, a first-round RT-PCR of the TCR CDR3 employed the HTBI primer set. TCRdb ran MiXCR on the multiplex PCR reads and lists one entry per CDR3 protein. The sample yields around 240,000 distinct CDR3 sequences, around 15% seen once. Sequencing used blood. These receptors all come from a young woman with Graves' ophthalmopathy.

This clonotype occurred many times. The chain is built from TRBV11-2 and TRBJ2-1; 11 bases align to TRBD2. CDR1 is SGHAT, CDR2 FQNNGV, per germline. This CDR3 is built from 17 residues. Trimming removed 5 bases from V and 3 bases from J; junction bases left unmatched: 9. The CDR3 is CASSNAVLAGVYNEQFF. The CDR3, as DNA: TGTGCCAGCAGCAACGCCGTACTAGCGGGGGTCTACAATGAGCAGTTCTTC.

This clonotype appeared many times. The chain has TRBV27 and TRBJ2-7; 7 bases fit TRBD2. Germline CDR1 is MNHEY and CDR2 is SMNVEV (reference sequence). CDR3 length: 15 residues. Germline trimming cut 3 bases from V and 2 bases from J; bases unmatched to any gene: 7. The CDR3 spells CASSFGLGVTYEQYF. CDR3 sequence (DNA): TGTGCCAGCAGTTTTGGACTAGGCGTTACCTACGAGCAGTACTTC.

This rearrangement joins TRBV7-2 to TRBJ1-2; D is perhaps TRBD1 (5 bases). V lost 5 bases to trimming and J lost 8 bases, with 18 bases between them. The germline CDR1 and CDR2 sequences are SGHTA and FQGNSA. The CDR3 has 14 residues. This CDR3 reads CASSIRRGAWGYTF. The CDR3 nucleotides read TGTGCCAGCAGCATTAGGCGAGGGGCTTGGGGCTACACCTTC. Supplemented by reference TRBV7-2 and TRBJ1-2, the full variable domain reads GAGVSQSPSNKVTEKGKDVELRCDPISGHTALYWYRQSLGQGLEFLIYFQGNSAPDKSGLPSDRFSAERTGGSVSTLTIQRTQQEDSAVYLCASSIRRGAWGYTFGSGTRLTVV.

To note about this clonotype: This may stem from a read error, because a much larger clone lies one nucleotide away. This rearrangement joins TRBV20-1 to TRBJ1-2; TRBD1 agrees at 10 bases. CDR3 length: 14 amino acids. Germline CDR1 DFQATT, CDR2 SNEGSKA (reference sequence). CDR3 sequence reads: CSASRTGGYYGYAF. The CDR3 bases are TGCAGTGCTAGCAGGACAGGGGGTTACTATGGCTACGCCTTC.

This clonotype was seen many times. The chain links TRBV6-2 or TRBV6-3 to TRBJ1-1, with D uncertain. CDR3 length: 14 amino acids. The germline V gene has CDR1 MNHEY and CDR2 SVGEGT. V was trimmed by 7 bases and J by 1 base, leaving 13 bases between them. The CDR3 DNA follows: TGTGCCAGCACCCCATTTGGGCGGAACACTGAAGCTTTCTTT. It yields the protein CASTPFGRNTEAFF.

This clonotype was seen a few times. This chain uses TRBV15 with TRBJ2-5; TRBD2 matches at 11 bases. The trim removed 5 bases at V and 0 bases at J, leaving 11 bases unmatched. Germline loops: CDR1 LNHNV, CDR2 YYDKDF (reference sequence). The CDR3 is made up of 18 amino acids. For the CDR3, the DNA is TGTGCCACCAGCGCTCCCGGAGGGACTAGCGGCCACCAAGAGACCCAGTACTTC. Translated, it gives CATSAPGGTSGHQETQYF.

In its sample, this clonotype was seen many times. CDR3 in DNA: TGTGCCAGTAGTGACCGGGACAGGGGCGACAATGAGCAGTTCTTC. Protein sequence: CASSDRDRGDNEQFF. This chain links TRBV19 with TRBJ2-1; 10 positions match TRBD1. The germline CDR1 and CDR2 sequences are LNHDA and SQIVND (reference sequence). The CDR3 is 15 amino acids. The junction had 6 bases not matched to a gene; V was cut back by 5 bases and J by 5 bases.

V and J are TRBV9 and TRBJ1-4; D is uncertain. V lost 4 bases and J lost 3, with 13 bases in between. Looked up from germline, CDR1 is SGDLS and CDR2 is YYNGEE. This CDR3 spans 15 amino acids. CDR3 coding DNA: TGTGCCAGCAGCACCGATGACGACCCTAATGAAAAACTGTTTTTT. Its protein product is CASSTDDDPNEKLFF.

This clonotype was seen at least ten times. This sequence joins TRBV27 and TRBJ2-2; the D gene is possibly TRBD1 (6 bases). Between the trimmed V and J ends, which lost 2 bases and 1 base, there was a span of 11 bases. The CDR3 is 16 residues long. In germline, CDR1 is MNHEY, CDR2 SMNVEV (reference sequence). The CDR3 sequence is CASSLGGHLNTGELFF. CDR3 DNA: TGTGCCAGCAGTTTAGGGGGACACCTGAACACCGGGGAGCTGTTTTTT.

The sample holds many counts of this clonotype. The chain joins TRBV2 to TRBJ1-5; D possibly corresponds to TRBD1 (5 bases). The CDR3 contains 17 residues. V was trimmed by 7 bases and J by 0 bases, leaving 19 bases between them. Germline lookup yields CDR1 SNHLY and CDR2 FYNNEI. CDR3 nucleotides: TGTGCCAGCACACCCTCGACAGTGAGCTATAGCAATCAGCCCCAGCATTTT. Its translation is CASTPSTVSYSNQPQHF.

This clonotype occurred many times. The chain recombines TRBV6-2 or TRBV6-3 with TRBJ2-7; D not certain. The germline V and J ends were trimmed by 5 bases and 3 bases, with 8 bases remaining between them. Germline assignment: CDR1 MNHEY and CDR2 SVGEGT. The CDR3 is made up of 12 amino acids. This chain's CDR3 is CASSPQIYEQYF. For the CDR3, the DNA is TGTGCCAGCAGTCCCCAGATCTACGAGCAGTACTTC.

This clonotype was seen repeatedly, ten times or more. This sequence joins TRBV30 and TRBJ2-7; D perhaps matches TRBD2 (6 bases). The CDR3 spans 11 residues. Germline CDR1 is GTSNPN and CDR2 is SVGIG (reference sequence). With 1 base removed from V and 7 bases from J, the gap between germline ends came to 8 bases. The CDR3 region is CAWSEGLEQYF. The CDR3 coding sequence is TGTGCCTGGAGTGAAGGACTAGAGCAGTACTTC.

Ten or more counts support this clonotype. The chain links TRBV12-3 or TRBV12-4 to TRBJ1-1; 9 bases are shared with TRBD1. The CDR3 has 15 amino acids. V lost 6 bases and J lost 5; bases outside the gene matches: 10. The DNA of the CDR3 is TGTGCCAGCAGGGGGACAGGGACTCAACGGACTGAAGCTTTCTTT. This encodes CASRGTGTQRTEAFF.

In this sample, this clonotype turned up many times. CDR3: CASSLGTSWGSSGELFF. The DNA of the CDR3 is TGTGCCAGCAGCTTAGGGACTAGCTGGGGGAGCTCCGGGGAGCTGTTTTTT. V and J are TRBV11-2 and TRBJ2-2, with TRBD2 matching over 8 bases. CDR1 is SGHAT and CDR2 is FQNNGV in the germline V gene. The CDR3 sequence is 17 residues long. The junction had 10 bases not matched to a gene; V was cut back by 1 base and J by 6 bases. The full variable domain, rest sourced from reference TRBV11-2 and TRBJ2-2, is EAGVAQSPRYKIIEKRQSVAFWCNPISGHATLYWYQQILGQGPKLLIQFQNNGVVDDSQLPKDRFSAERLKGVDSTLKIQPAKLEDSAVYLCASSLGTSWGSSGELFFGEGSRLTVL.

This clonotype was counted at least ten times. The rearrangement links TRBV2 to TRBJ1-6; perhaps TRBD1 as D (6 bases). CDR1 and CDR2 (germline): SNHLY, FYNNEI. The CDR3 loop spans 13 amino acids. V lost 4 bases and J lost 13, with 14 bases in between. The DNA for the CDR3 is TGTGCCAGCAGTGTAGGGGGGGCATCGCCCCTCCACTTT. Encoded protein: CASSVGGASPLHF.

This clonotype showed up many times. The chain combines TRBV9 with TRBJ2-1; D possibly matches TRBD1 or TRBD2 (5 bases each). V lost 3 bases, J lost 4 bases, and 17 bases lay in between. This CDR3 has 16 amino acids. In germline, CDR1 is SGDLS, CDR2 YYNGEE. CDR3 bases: TGTGCCAGCAGCGCCCCATCGGGACCACGATACAATGAGCAGTTCTTC. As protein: CASSAPSGPRYNEQFF.

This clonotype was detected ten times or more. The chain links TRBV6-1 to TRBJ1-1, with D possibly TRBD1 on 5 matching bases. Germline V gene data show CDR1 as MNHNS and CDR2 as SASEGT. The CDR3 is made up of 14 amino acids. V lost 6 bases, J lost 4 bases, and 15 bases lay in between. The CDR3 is CASSALRDGTEAFF. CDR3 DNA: TGTGCCAGCAGCGCGTTGCGGGACGGCACTGAAGCTTTCTTT.

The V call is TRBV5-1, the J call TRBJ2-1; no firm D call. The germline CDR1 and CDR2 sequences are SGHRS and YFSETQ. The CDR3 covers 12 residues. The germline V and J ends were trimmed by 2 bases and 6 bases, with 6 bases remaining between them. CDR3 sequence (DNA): TGCGCCAGCAGCTTTGGTTTCAATGAGCAGTTCTTC. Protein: CASSFGFNEQFF.

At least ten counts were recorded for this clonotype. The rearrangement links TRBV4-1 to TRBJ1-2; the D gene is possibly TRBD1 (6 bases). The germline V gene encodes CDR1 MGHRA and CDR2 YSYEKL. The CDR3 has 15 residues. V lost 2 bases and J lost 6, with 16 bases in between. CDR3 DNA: TGCGCCAGCAGCCAACCGTTAGGGGGAAGGAATGGCTACACCTTC. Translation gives CASSQPLGGRNGYTF.

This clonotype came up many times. CDR3 protein: CASSLTNEQYF. Here the CDR3 DNA reads TGTGCCAGCAGTTTGACGAACGAGCAGTACTTC. V is TRBV28 and J is TRBJ2-7; D not resolved. The germline V gene encodes CDR1 MDHEN and CDR2 SYDVKM. Trimming cost V 3 bases and J 5 bases, with 5 bases left between them. This CDR3 region has 11 residues.

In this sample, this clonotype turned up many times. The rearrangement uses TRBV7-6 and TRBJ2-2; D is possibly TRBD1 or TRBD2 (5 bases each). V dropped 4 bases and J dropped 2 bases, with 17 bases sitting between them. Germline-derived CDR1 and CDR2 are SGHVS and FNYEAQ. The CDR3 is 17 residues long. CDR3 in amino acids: CASSWDPFGLNTGELFF. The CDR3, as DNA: TGTGCCAGCAGCTGGGACCCCTTCGGTCTTAACACCGGGGAGCTGTTTTTT.

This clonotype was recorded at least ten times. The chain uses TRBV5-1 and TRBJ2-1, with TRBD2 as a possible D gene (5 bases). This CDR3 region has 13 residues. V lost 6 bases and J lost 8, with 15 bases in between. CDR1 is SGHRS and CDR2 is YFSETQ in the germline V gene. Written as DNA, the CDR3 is TGCGCCAGCACCGTACTGAGCGGAGATGAGCAGTTCTTC. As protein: CASTVLSGDEQFF.

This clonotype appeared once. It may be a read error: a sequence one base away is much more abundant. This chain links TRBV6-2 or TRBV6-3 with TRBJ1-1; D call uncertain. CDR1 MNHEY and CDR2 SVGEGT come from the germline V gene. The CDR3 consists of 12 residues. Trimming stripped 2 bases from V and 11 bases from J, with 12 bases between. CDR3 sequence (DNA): TGTGCCAGCAGTTACGGTTCATGGATGGCTTTCTTT. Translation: CASSYGSWMAFF.

In DNA form, the CDR3 reads TGCAGCGTCTGTTTGATCGGGACTAGCGGGAGTTGGAATCCCTACGAGCAGTACTTC. It yields the protein CSVCLIGTSGSWNPYEQYF. The chain links TRBV29-1 to TRBJ2-7; 14 bases agree with TRBD2. CDR1 SQVTM and CDR2 ANQGSEA come from the germline V gene. Germline trimming cut 6 bases from V and 2 bases from J; bases unmatched to any gene: 18. This CDR3 spans 19 amino acids.

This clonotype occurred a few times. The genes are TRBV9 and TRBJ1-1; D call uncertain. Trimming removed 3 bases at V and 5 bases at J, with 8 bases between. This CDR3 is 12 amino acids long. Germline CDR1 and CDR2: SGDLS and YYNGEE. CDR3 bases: TGTGCCAGCAGCGATATTAGGACTGAAGCTTTCTTT. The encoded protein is CASSDIRTEAFF.

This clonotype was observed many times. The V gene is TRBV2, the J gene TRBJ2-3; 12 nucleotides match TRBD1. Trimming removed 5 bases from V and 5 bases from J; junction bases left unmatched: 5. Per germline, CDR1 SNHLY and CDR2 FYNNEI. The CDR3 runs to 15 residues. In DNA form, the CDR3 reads TGTGCCAGCAGTTGGGACAGGGGGCGGGTAGATACGCAGTATTTT. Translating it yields CASSWDRGRVDTQYF.

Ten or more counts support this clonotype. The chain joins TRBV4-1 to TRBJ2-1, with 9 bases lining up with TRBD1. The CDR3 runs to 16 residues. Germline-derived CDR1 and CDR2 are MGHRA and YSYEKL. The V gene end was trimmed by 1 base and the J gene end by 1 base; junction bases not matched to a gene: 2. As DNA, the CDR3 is TGCGCCAGCAGCCAAGCCGGGACAGGGTCCTACAATGAGCAGTTCTTC. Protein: CASSQAGTGSYNEQFF.

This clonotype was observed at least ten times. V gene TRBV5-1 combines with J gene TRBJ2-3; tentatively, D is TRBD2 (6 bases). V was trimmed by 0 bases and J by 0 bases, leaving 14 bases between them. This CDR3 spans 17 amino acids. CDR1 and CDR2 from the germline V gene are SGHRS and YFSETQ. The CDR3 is CASSLARLDSSTDTQYF. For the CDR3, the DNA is TGCGCCAGCAGCTTGGCCAGACTAGACTCGAGCACAGATACGCAGTATTTT.

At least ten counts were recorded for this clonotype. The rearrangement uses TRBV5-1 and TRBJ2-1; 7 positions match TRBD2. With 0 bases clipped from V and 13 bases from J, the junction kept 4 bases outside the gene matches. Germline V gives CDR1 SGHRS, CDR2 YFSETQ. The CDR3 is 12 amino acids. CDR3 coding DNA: TGCGCCAGCAGCTTGGAGAGCGGGGTACAGTTCTTC. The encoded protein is CASSLESGVQFF.

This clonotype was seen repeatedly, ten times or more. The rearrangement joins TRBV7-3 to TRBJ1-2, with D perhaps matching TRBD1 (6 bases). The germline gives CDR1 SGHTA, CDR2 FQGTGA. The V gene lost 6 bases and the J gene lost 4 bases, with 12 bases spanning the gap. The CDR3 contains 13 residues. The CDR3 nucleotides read TGTGCCAGCAGACCAGGGGTTCGCTATGGCTACACCTTC. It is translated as CASRPGVRYGYTF.